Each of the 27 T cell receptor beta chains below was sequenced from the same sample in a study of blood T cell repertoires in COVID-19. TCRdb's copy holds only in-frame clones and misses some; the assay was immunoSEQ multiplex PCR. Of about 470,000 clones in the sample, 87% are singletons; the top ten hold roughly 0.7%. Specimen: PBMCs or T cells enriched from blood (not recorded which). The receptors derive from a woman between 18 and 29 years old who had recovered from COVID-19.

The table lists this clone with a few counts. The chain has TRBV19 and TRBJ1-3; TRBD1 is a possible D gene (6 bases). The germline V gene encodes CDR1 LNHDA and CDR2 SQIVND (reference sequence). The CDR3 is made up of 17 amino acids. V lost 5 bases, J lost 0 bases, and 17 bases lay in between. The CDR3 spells CASSPGGGPNSGNTIYF. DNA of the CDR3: TGTGCCAGTAGTCCCGGTGGGGGCCCAAACTCTGGAAACACCATATATTTT.

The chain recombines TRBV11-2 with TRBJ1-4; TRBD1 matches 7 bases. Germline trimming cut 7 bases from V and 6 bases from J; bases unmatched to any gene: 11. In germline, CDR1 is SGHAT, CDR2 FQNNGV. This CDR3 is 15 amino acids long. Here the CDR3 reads CASKYHRDRYEKLFF. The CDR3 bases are TGTGCCAGCAAATATCACCGGGACAGATATGAAAAACTGTTTTTT.

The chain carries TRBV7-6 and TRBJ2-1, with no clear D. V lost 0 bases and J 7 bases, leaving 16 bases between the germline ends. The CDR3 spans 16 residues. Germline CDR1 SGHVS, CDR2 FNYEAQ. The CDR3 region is CASSLARQTNGNEQFF. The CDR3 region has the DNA TGTGCCAGCAGCTTAGCGCGGCAGACGAACGGAAATGAGCAGTTCTTC. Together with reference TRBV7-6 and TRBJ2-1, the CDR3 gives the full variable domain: GAGVSQSPRYKVTKRGQDVALRCDPISGHVSLYWYRQALGQGPEFLTYFNYEAQQDKSGLPNDRFSAERPEGSISTLTIQRTEQRDSAMYRCASSLARQTNGNEQFFGPGTRLTVL.

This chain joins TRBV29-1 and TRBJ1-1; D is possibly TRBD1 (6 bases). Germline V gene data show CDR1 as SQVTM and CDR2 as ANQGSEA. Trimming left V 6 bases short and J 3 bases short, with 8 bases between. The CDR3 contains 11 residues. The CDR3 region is CSVDRHTEAFF. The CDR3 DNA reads TGCAGCGTAGACAGGCACACTGAAGCTTTCTTT.

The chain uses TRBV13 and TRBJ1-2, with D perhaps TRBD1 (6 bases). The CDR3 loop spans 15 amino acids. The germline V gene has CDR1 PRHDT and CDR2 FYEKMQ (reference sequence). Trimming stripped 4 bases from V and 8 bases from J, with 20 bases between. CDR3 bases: TGTGCCAGCAGCTCACCCAACAGGGCCCCCCGGGGCTACACCTTC. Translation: CASSSPNRAPRGYTF.

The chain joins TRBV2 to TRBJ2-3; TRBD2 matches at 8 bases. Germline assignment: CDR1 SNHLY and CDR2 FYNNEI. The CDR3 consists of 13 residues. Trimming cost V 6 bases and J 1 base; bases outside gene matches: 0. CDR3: CASRTSGTDTQYF. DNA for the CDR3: TGTGCCAGCAGGACTAGCGGCACAGATACGCAGTATTTT.

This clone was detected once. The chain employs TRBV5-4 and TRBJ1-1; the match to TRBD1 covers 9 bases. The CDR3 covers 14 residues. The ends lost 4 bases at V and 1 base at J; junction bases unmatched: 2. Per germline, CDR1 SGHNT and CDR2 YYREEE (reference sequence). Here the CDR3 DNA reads TGTGCCAGCAGCGGGGGACAGGGGAACACTGAAGCTTTCTTT. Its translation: CASSGGQGNTEAFF.

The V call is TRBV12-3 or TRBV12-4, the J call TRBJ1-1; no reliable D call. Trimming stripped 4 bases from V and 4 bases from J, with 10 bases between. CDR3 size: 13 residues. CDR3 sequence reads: CASSSGRRTEAFF. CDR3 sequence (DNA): TGTGCCAGCAGTTCTGGGAGGCGCACTGAAGCTTTCTTT.

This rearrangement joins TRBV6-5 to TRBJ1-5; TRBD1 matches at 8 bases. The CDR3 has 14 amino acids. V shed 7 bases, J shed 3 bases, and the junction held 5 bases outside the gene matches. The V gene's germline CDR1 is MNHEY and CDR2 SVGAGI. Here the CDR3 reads CASTRTGTNQPQHF. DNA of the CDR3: TGTGCCAGCACCAGGACAGGGACCAATCAGCCCCAGCATTTT.

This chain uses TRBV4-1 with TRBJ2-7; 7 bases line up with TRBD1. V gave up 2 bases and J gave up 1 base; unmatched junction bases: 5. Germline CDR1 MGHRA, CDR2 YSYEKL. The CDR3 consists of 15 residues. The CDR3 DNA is TGCGCCAGCAGCCAACCGACAGGGAAGTCCTACGAGCAGTACTTC. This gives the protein CASSQPTGKSYEQYF.

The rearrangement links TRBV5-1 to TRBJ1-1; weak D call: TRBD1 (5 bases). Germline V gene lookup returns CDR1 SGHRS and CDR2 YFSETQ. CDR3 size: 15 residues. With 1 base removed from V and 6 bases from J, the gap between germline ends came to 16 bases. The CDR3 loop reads CASSLNPGQIAEAFF. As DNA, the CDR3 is TGCGCCAGCAGCTTGAATCCAGGGCAAATCGCTGAAGCTTTCTTT.

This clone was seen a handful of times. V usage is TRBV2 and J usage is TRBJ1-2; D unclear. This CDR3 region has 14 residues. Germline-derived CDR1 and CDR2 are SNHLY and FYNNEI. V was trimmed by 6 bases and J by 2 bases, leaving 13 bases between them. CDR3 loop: CASRKTYLNYGYTF. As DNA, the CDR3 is TGTGCCAGCAGGAAAACGTACCTAAACTATGGCTACACCTTC.

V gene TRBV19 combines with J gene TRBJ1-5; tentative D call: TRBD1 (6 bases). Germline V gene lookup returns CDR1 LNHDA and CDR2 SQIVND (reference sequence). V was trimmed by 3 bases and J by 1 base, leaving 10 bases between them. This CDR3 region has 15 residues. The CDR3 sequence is CASSMMGASNQPQHF. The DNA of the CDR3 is TGTGCCAGTAGTATGATGGGGGCGAGCAATCAGCCCCAGCATTTT.

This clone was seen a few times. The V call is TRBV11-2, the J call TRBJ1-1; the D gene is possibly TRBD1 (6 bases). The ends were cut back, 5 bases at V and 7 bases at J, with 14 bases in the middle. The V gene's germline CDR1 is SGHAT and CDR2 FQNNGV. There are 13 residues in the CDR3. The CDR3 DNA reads TGTGCCAGCAGCCTCCGTCAGGGGCTTGAAGCTTTCTTT. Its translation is CASSLRQGLEAFF.

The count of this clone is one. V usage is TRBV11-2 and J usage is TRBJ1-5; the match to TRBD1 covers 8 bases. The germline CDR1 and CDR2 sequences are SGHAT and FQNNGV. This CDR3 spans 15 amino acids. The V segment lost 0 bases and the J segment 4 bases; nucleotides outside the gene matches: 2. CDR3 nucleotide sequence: TGTGCCAGCAGCTTAGATGGGACAGGTAATCAGCCCCAGCATTTT. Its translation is CASSLDGTGNQPQHF.

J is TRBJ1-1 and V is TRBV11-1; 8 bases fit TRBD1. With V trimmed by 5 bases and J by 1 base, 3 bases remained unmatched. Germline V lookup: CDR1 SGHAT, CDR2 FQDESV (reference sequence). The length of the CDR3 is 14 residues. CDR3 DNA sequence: TGTGCCAGCAGCGTGGACAGGGAGAACACTGAAGCTTTCTTT. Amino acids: CASSVDRENTEAFF.

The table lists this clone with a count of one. The CDR3 DNA is TGCAGCCCCGGGCAGGGAGGCACCGGGGAGCTGTTTTTT. Amino acid sequence: CSPGQGGTGELFF. This chain connects TRBV29-1 to TRBJ2-2, with a weak D call TRBD2 (6 bases). Germline V gene data show CDR1 as SQVTM and CDR2 as ANQGSEA. CDR3 size: 13 residues. V lost 8 bases and J lost 4, with 14 bases in between.

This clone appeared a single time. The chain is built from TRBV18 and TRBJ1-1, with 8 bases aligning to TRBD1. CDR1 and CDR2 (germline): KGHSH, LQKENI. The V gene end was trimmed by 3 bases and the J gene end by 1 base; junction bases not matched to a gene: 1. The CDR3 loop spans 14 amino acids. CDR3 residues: CASSPTGANTEAFF. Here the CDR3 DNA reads TGTGCCAGCTCACCGACAGGGGCGAACACTGAAGCTTTCTTT.

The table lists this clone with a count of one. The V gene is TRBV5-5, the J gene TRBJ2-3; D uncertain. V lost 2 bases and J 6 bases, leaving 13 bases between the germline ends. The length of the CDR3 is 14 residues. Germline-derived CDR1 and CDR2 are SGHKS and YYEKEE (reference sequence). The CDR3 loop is CASSFFDRVDTQYF. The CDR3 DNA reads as TGTGCCAGCAGCTTCTTCGACCGGGTGGATACGCAGTATTTT. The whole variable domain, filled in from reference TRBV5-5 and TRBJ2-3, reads DAGVTQSPTHLIKTRGQQVTLRCSPISGHKSVSWYQQVLGQGPQFIFQYYEKEERGRGNFPDRFSARQFPNYSSELNVNALLLGDSALYLCASSFFDRVDTQYFGPGTRLTVL.

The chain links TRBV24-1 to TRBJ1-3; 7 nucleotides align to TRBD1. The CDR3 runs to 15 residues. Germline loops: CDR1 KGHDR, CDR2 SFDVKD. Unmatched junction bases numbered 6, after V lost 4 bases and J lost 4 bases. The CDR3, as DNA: TGTGCCACCAGTGACCCACAGGGGACCGGAAACACCATATATTTT. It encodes CATSDPQGTGNTIYF.

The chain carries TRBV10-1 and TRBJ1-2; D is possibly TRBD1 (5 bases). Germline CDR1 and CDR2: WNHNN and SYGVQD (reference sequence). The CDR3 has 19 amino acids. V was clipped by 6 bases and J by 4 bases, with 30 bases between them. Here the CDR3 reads CASSPSIQGISVPFYGYTF. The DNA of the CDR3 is TGCGCCAGCAGCCCATCGATCCAGGGAATATCAGTGCCTTTCTATGGCTACACCTTC.

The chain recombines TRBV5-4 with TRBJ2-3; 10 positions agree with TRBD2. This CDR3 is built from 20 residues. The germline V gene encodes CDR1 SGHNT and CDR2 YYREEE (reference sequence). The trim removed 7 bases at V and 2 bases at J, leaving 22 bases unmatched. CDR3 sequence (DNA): TGTGCCAGCGAGAGCTTCCGAGGGGTTCGGAGCGGGGGGGCCACAGATACGCAGTATTTT. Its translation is CASESFRGVRSGGATDTQYF.

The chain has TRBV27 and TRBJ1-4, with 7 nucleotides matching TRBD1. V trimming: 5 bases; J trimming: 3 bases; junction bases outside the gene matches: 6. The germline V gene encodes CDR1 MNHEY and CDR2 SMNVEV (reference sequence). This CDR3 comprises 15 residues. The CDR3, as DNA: TGTGCCAGCAGTCCAGGGGGTTTGGCTAATGAAAAACTGTTTTTT. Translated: CASSPGGLANEKLFF.

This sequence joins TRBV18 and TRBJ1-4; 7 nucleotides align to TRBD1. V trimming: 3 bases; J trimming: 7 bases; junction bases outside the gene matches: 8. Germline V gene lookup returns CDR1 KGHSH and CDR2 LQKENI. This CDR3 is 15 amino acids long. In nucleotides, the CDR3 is TGTGCCAGCTCACCTGCCGGGACAGTACGTGAAAAACTGTTTTTT. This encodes CASSPAGTVREKLFF.

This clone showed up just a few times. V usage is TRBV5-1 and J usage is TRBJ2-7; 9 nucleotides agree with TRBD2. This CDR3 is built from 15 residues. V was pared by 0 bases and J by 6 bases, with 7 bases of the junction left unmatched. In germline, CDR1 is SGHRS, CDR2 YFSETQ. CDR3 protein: CASSLDGTSIPEQYF. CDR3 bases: TGCGCCAGCAGCTTGGACGGGACTAGCATCCCCGAGCAGTACTTC.

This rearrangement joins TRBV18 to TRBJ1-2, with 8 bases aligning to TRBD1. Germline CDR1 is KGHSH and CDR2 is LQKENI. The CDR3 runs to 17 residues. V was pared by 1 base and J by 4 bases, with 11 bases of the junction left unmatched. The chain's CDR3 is CASSPQSSGQGVYGYTF. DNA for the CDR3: TGTGCCAGCTCACCACAAAGTTCAGGACAGGGAGTCTATGGCTACACCTTC. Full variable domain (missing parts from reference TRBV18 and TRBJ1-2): NAGVMQNPRHLVRRRGQEARLRCSPMKGHSHVYWYRQLPEEGLKFMVYLQKENIIDESGMPKERFSAEFPKEGPSILRIQQVVRGDSAAYFCASSPQSSGQGVYGYTFGSGTRLTVV.

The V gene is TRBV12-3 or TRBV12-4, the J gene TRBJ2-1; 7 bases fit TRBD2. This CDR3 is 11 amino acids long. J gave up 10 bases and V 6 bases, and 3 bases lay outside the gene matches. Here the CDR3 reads CASSLAEEQFF. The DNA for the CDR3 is TGTGCCAGCAGCCTAGCGGAAGAGCAGTTCTTC.